This T cell receptor beta chain was documented in a study of OX40 agonist ivuxolimab in advanced cancers. Points from the study as a whole: In the 0.1 to 3.0 mg/kg range, CD4+ and CD8+ blood T cells had expanded clonally by week 6.

This CDR3 spans 14 amino acids. Looked up from germline, CDR1 is SGDLS and CDR2 is YYNGEE. Trimming took off 3 bases at V and 5 bases at J, with 14 bases between the two ends. Regarding this clone: The antigen is undetermined.

Sequencing used immunoSEQ multiplex PCR; TCRdb keeps in-frame clones, though not all of them. The table records 15,000 to 20,000 clones, 70% to 90% of them present only once. The chain has TRBV9 and TRBJ2-5; D could derive from TRBD1 or TRBD2 (6 bases each). The TCR originated in an adult with an advanced solid tumor such as melanoma, head and neck, liver or kidney cancer. The sequencing used CD4+ or CD8+ T cells sorted from blood, collected in a trial of the OX40 agonist ivuxolimab. This CDR3 is CASSAAGTGETQYF. The CDR3 coding sequence is TGTGCCAGCAGCGCCGCGGGAACAGGGGAGACCCAGTACTTC. Based on the CDR3 plus reference TRBV9 and TRBJ2-5, the full variable domain is DSGVTQTPKHLITATGQRVTLRCSPRSGDLSVYWYQQSLDQGLQFLIQYYNGEERAKGNILERFSAQQFPDLHSELNLSSLELGDSALYFCASSAAGTGETQYFGPGTRLLVL.